A single sample gave rise to the 27 T cell receptor beta chains below, sequenced in a study of blood T cell repertoires in COVID-19. TCRdb keeps only in-frame clones here, not all; method: immunoSEQ multiplex PCR. The table includes approximately 280,000 clones, around 90% detected once. Source material: peripheral blood. The receptors here all came from a man in his fifties with acute or convalescent COVID-19.

Worth noting for this clone: Germline and junction disagree at one end, which may indicate a read error. The chain employs TRBV4-1 and TRBJ1-4, with 7 bases lining up with TRBD1. The V gene's germline CDR1 is MGHRA and CDR2 YSYEKL. The CDR3 sequence is 12 residues long. The CDR3 sequence: CASSRGNEKLFF. DNA of the CDR3: TGCGCTAGCAGCAGGGGGAATGAAAAACTGTTTTTT.

The V call is TRBV20-1, the J call TRBJ1-4, with no clear D. Germline V lookup: CDR1 DFQATT, CDR2 SNEGSKA (reference sequence). This CDR3 is built from 10 residues. CDR3 loop: CSVYHGKLFF. CDR3 nucleotides: TGCAGCGTATACCACGGAAAACTGTTTTTT.

The chain recombines TRBV15 with TRBJ2-5; 10 bases line up with TRBD2. The CDR3 is 16 amino acids. Trimming at V came to 1 base and at J to 2 bases, leaving 4 bases not matched to a gene. CDR1 is LNHNV, CDR2 YYDKDF, per germline (reference sequence). Here the CDR3 reads CATSRGSGGQQETQYF. In DNA form, the CDR3 reads TGTGCCACCAGCAGAGGTAGCGGGGGGCAACAAGAGACCCAGTACTTC. The complete variable domain, with remaining parts taken from reference TRBV15 and TRBJ2-5, reads DAMVIQNPRYQVTQFGKPVTLSCSQTLNHNVMYWYQQKSSQAPKLLFHYYDKDFNNEADTPDNFQSRRPNTSFCFLDIRSPGLGDTAMYLCATSRGSGGQQETQYFGPGTRLLVL.

The rearrangement links TRBV29-1 to TRBJ2-1, with TRBD2 matching over 10 bases. Trimming cost V 7 bases and J 6 bases; bases outside gene matches: 9. The length of the CDR3 is 14 residues. Germline V gene sequence: CDR1 SQVTM, CDR2 ANQGSEA. The CDR3 here is CSAAVAGGSNEQFF. The CDR3 bases are TGCAGCGCCGCCGTAGCGGGGGGTTCCAATGAGCAGTTCTTC.

This chain connects TRBV11-2 to TRBJ2-5, with 9 bases aligning to TRBD2. Unmatched junction bases numbered 13, after V lost 4 bases and J lost 7 bases. The germline CDR1 and CDR2 sequences are SGHAT and FQNNGV. This CDR3 is 16 amino acids long. The CDR3, as DNA: TGTGCCAGCAGCTCACCCCGGGTAGCGGGGGACGGGACCCAGTACTTC. Translating gives CASSSPRVAGDGTQYF.

V and J are TRBV7-3 and TRBJ2-3; 11 nucleotides align to TRBD2. Germline values: CDR1 SGHTA, CDR2 FQGTGA. The junction had 4 bases not matched to a gene; V was cut back by 4 bases and J by 1 base. CDR3 length equals 16 residues. DNA for the CDR3: TGTGCCAGCAGCTCCTATAGCGGGGGGGGCACAGATACGCAGTATTTT. Its translation: CASSSYSGGGTDTQYF.

This clone was found once. This chain connects TRBV5-1 to TRBJ2-2; tentatively, D is TRBD2 (6 bases). Trimming took 4 bases from V and 1 from J, leaving 14 bases between them. Per the germline V gene, CDR1 is SGHRS and CDR2 is YFSETQ. The CDR3 loop spans 16 amino acids. DNA for the CDR3: TGCGCCAGCAGCCACGGGAGTAGCGGGAACACCGGGGAGCTGTTTTTT. Its translation is CASSHGSSGNTGELFF.

This rearrangement joins TRBV4-1 to TRBJ1-1; a possible D gene is TRBD1 (6 bases). CDR3 length equals 17 residues. The V end was cut by 2 bases, the J end by 4 bases, with 20 bases between. Germline V gene data show CDR1 as MGHRA and CDR2 as YSYEKL. The CDR3 spells CASSQKETGFYGTEAFF. In DNA form, the CDR3 reads TGCGCCAGCAGCCAAAAAGAAACAGGGTTTTACGGCACTGAAGCTTTCTTT.

This CDR3 reads CASSLLGGAAAGANVLTF. The CDR3 bases are TGTGCCAGCAGCTTGTTAGGGGGGGCGGCGGCTGGGGCCAACGTCCTGACTTTC. The chain couples TRBV5-6 to TRBJ2-6, with D possibly TRBD2 on 7 matching bases. This CDR3 has 18 residues. From germline, CDR1 is SGHDT and CDR2 YYEEEE. Trimming stripped 1 base from V and 2 bases from J, with 16 bases between.

This chain connects TRBV11-2 to TRBJ2-7; 8 bases match TRBD1. V shed 5 bases and J 5 bases; nucleotides not matched to a gene: 8. This CDR3 has 14 amino acids. Germline-derived CDR1 and CDR2 are SGHAT and FQNNGV. CDR3 DNA: TGTGCCAGCAGCCCCCAGGACAGGGACAACGAGCAGTACTTC. Translated, it gives CASSPQDRDNEQYF.

The rearrangement links TRBV4-1 to TRBJ2-5; D gene unclear. Trimming pared 0 bases from V and 4 bases from J, leaving 6 bases between. The length of the CDR3 is 13 residues. CDR1 and CDR2 (germline): MGHRA, YSYEKL. CDR3 in DNA: TGCGCCAGCAGCCAAGAGTTCGTAGAGACCCAGTACTTC. As protein: CASSQEFVETQYF.

The chain combines TRBV11-2 with TRBJ1-2, with 8 bases fitting TRBD1. The V segment lost 2 bases and the J segment 2 bases; nucleotides outside the gene matches: 10. Germline values: CDR1 SGHAT, CDR2 FQNNGV. CDR3 length equals 17 residues. In DNA form, the CDR3 reads TGTGCCAGCAGCTTACCCCACAGACAGGGGCGAAACTATGGCTACACCTTC. It encodes CASSLPHRQGRNYGYTF.

The V call is TRBV11-2, the J call TRBJ1-5; D not resolved. CDR3 size: 15 residues. Germline CDR1 is SGHAT and CDR2 is FQNNGV. V gave up 1 base and J gave up 3 bases, with 10 bases separating them. The CDR3 protein is CASSLGVVFNQPQHF. DNA of the CDR3: TGTGCCAGCAGCTTAGGCGTGGTATTCAATCAGCCCCAGCATTTT.

The chain combines TRBV9 with TRBJ1-1, with 7 bases aligning to TRBD1. The CDR3 length is 13 residues. With V trimmed by 3 bases and J by 4 bases, 3 bases remained unmatched. The germline gives CDR1 SGDLS, CDR2 YYNGEE. The CDR3 DNA is TGTGCCAGCAGCGACAGGGGTGTCACTGAAGCTTTCTTT. It yields the protein CASSDRGVTEAFF.

This chain joins TRBV5-1 and TRBJ2-6, with 7 bases lining up with TRBD1. The CDR3 extends over 16 amino acids. Germline V gene sequence: CDR1 SGHRS, CDR2 YFSETQ. The V and J ends lost 2 bases and 3 bases, in that order; junction bases with no gene match: 5. The chain's CDR3 is CASSFQTGLGANVLTF. Here the CDR3 DNA reads TGCGCCAGCAGCTTTCAGACAGGGCTTGGGGCCAACGTCCTGACTTTC. Combining the CDR3 with reference TRBV5-1 and TRBJ2-6 gives the whole variable domain KAGVTQTPRYLIKTRGQQVTLSCSPISGHRSVSWYQQTPGQGLQFLFEYFSETQRNKGNFPGRFSGRQFSNSRSEMNVSTLELGDSALYLCASSFQTGLGANVLTFGAGSRLTVL.

J is TRBJ2-7 and V is TRBV28, with TRBD1 matching 10 bases. The junction had 5 bases not matched to a gene; V was cut back by 6 bases and J by 3 bases. Germline V gene sequence: CDR1 MDHEN, CDR2 SYDVKM. The CDR3 runs 14 residues. The CDR3 coding sequence is TGTGCCAGCAGCTCAGGACAGGGGGGCTACGAGCAGTACTTC. It specifies CASSSGQGGYEQYF.

The V gene is TRBV12-3 or TRBV12-4, the J gene TRBJ2-1; maybe TRBD1 (6 bases). CDR3 length: 12 amino acids. Trimming cost V 6 bases and J 9 bases, with 12 bases left between them. The CDR3 coding sequence is TGTGCCAGCAGACAGGGCTGGGGTGAGCAGTTCTTC. It codes for CASRQGWGEQFF.

The chain combines TRBV18 with TRBJ2-1; TRBD2 aligns across 7 bases. The V gene end was trimmed by 1 base and the J gene end by 10 bases; junction bases not matched to a gene: 10. Germline lookup yields CDR1 KGHSH and CDR2 LQKENI. The CDR3 length is 15 residues. CDR3 nucleotides: TGTGCCAGCTCACCACAGGTGTCTAGCGGAGGCGAGCAGTTCTTC. Its protein product is CASSPQVSSGGEQFF.

This clone occurred once. V usage is TRBV14 and J usage is TRBJ2-2; the D gene is possibly TRBD2 (6 bases). This CDR3 is 18 amino acids long. The V end was cut by 3 bases, the J end by 0 bases, with 17 bases between. CDR1 and CDR2 from the germline V gene are SGHDN and FVKESK. The CDR3 here is CASSQAGGVLTNTGELFF. In nucleotides, the CDR3 is TGTGCCAGCAGCCAGGCCGGCGGGGTACTCACGAACACCGGGGAGCTGTTTTTT.

V gene TRBV19 combines with J gene TRBJ1-6; D ambiguous. CDR1 is LNHDA, CDR2 SQIVND, per germline (reference sequence). This CDR3 contains 15 residues. The V and J ends lost 0 bases and 0 bases respectively, with 3 bases between them. CDR3 nucleotide sequence: TGTGCCAGTAGTATAGAGAGCTCCTATAATTCACCCCTCCACTTT. Encoded protein: CASSIESSYNSPLHF.

This clone has a single count. The chain uses TRBV10-1 and TRBJ2-7, with 10 bases matching TRBD2. The CDR3 is made up of 15 amino acids. The J segment lost 1 base and the V segment lost 1 base, leaving 1 base of the junction unmatched. The germline gives CDR1 WNHNN, CDR2 SYGVQD (reference sequence). The CDR3 here is CASSEFSGGSYEQYF. The DNA for the CDR3 is TGCGCCAGCAGTGAGTTTAGCGGGGGGTCCTACGAGCAGTACTTC.

The V call is TRBV9, the J call TRBJ1-1, with D unresolved. V lost 0 bases to trimming and J lost 4 bases, with 7 bases between them. Germline CDR1 and CDR2: SGDLS and YYNGEE. The CDR3 spans 13 residues. This CDR3 reads CASSVEPSTEAFF. CDR3 DNA: TGTGCCAGCAGCGTAGAACCGAGCACTGAAGCTTTCTTT.

This chain joins TRBV6-6 and TRBJ1-3, with TRBD1 as a possible D gene (6 bases). The length of the CDR3 is 14 residues. Between the trimmed V and J ends, which lost 6 bases and 3 bases, there was a span of 12 bases. Germline CDR1 MNHNY, CDR2 SVGAGI (reference sequence). CDR3 sequence reads: CASSHRDNGNTIYF. CDR3 nucleotide sequence: TGTGCCAGCAGCCACCGGGACAATGGAAACACCATATATTTT.

This clone was seen only a few times. V is TRBV7-3 and J is TRBJ2-2, with unresolved D. V was clipped by 4 bases and J by 3 bases, with 3 bases between them. This CDR3 comprises 12 residues. Germline CDR1 and CDR2: SGHTA and FQGTGA. CDR3: CASSSYTGELFF. CDR3 DNA: TGTGCCAGCAGCTCTTACACCGGGGAGCTGTTTTTT. Filled out from reference TRBV7-3 and TRBJ2-2, the complete variable domain reads GAGVSQTPSNKVTEKGKYVELRCDPISGHTALYWYRQSLGQGPEFLIYFQGTGAADDSGLPNDRFFAVRPEGSVSTLKIQRTERGDSAVYLCASSSYTGELFFGEGSRLTVL.

The chain combines TRBV3-1 (or the pseudogene TRBV3-2) with TRBJ2-7; 7 bases match TRBD2. The CDR3 is 14 amino acids. Losses at the gene ends were 4 bases for V and 2 bases for J; bases not matched to a gene: 5. Germline loops: CDR1 LGHDT, CDR2 YNNKEL (reference sequence). CDR3 in amino acids: CASSLSSGAYEQYF. Here the CDR3 DNA reads TGTGCCAGCAGCCTATCGAGCGGGGCCTACGAGCAGTACTTC.

This clone was seen a single time. The V gene is TRBV5-1, the J gene TRBJ1-2; 7 bases map to TRBD1. Per germline, CDR1 SGHRS and CDR2 YFSETQ. The CDR3 runs 14 residues. J gave up 4 bases and V 2 bases, and 5 bases lay outside the gene matches. CDR3 bases: TGCGCCAGCAGCTTTCCAGGGGGGCTCTATGGCTACACCTTC. Its protein product is CASSFPGGLYGYTF.

The CDR3 DNA reads as TGTGCCAGTAGCATCGGGGGACAGGGGGCTGAAGCTTTCTTT. Its translation: CASSIGGQGAEAFF. The chain links TRBV19 to TRBJ1-1; TRBD1 matches 11 bases. The CDR3 runs to 14 residues. Trimming removed 6 bases from V and 6 bases from J; junction bases left unmatched: 6. CDR1 is LNHDA, CDR2 SQIVND, per germline (reference sequence). Combining the CDR3 with reference TRBV19 and TRBJ1-1 gives the whole variable domain DGGITQSPKYLFRKEGQNVTLSCEQNLNHDAMYWYRQDPGQGLRLIYYSQIVNDFQKGDIAEGYSVSREKKESFPLTVTSAQKNPTAFYLCASSIGGQGAEAFFGQGTRLTVV.